These 11 T cell receptor beta chains originate from one sample sequenced in a study of T cell repertoires in cytomegalovirus infection (dated by TCRdb to between 2018 and 2021). The listed sequencing device is Illumina HiSeq 1500. The public reads were run again by TCRdb, first through fastp at Q25 and then through MiXCR, and only productive beta chains were kept. Identical CDR3 protein sequences are pooled into one entry, listed with their most common genes and DNA. The sample contains hundreds of thousands of distinct CDR3 sequences, approximately 22% of them found a single time. The ten largest clones take up 18% of the sample. The sample taken for sequencing was CD8+ T cells from PBMCs. Receptor source: a human donor in good health (CMV status not recorded). Some clones in this sample may be carry-over from other donors' samples.

The chain carries TRBV20-1 and TRBJ2-5, with 10 bases fitting TRBD2. The germline V gene has CDR1 DFQATT and CDR2 SNEGSKA (reference sequence). The trim removed 5 bases at V and 4 bases at J, leaving 13 bases unmatched. The length of the CDR3 is 16 residues. CDR3 in DNA: TGCAGTGCTGGGGGCTTACTAGCGGGGACGGGAGAGACCCAGTACTTC. Protein: CSAGGLLAGTGETQYF.

Here the CDR3 DNA reads TGTGCCAGCAGCGTATCGACAGGTCCAGAGGCTTTCTTT. The encoded protein is CASSVSTGPEAFF. V gene TRBV9 combines with J gene TRBJ1-1, with a weak D call TRBD1 (6 bases). Germline V gives CDR1 SGDLS, CDR2 YYNGEE. CDR3 length: 13 amino acids. The V gene lost 1 base and the J gene lost 11 bases, with 15 bases spanning the gap.

This clonotype was recorded at least ten times. J is TRBJ2-2 and V is TRBV7-6; TRBD1 matches at 9 bases. This CDR3 is built from 17 residues. V was pared by 4 bases and J by 4 bases, with 10 bases of the junction left unmatched. CDR1 SGHVS and CDR2 FNYEAQ come from the germline V gene. The CDR3 DNA is TGTGCCAGCAGCTATACTACCTGGACAGGGGTCACCGGGGAGCTGTTTTTT. This encodes CASSYTTWTGVTGELFF.

This clonotype was found a few times. V usage is TRBV12-3 or TRBV12-4 and J usage is TRBJ1-2; 7 bases map to TRBD1. The CDR3 contains 16 residues. Losses at the gene ends were 3 bases for V and 7 bases for J; bases not matched to a gene: 14. In DNA, the CDR3 is TGTGCCAGCAGTTTGTCCCCCGGGACAGCCCGTCCTGGCTACACCTTC. Its translation: CASSLSPGTARPGYTF.

The chain combines TRBV2 with TRBJ2-7, with unresolved D. The germline V and J ends were trimmed by 3 bases and 4 bases, with 13 bases remaining between them. CDR3 length equals 14 residues. Germline CDR1 SNHLY, CDR2 FYNNEI. CDR3 sequence: CASSDGQLSYEQYF. DNA for the CDR3: TGTGCCAGCAGTGACGGGCAGCTGTCATACGAGCAGTACTTC.

The table lists this clonotype with many counts. The rearrangement joins TRBV12-3 or TRBV12-4 to TRBJ2-7, with TRBD2 matching over 11 bases. V shed 1 base and J 4 bases; nucleotides not matched to a gene: 6. The CDR3 consists of 16 residues. This CDR3 reads CASSLDSGGADYEQYF. The CDR3 DNA reads TGTGCCAGCAGTTTAGATAGCGGGGGGGCCGATTACGAGCAGTACTTC.

The CDR3 is CASSFTGSSYEQYF. Here the CDR3 DNA reads TGTGCCAGCAGTTTCACGGGGAGCTCCTACGAGCAGTACTTC. The V gene is TRBV6-8, the J gene TRBJ2-7, with TRBD2 as a possible D gene (5 bases). The V end lost 4 bases, the J end lost 0 bases, and 10 bases lay between the germline ends. Germline V lookup: CDR1 MNHGY, CDR2 SAAAGT. This CDR3 contains 14 residues.

This clonotype was observed at least ten times. The rearrangement joins TRBV27 to TRBJ2-3; TRBD2 aligns across 10 bases. Germline lookup yields CDR1 MNHEY and CDR2 SMNVEV (reference sequence). This CDR3 has 16 residues. The trim removed 5 bases at V and 0 bases at J, leaving 5 bases unmatched. For the CDR3, the DNA is TGTGCCAGCAGTCATCGGACTAGCGGAAGCACAGATACGCAGTATTTT. It yields the protein CASSHRTSGSTDTQYF.

This clonotype occurred once. The genes are TRBV4-1 and TRBJ2-7, with 7 bases identical to TRBD1. The CDR3 is made up of 14 amino acids. Per germline, CDR1 MGHRA and CDR2 YSYEKL. V dropped 1 base and J dropped 3; count of bases not matched to a gene: 3. The CDR3 DNA is TGCGCCAGCAGCCAAGCTCGACAGGGCTACGAGCAGTACTTC. Translation: CASSQARQGYEQYF.

This clonotype was observed a handful of times. The chain combines TRBV25-1 with TRBJ1-1, with D maybe TRBD1 (5 bases). This CDR3 is 11 amino acids long. V was trimmed by 8 bases and J by 5 bases, leaving 9 bases between them. CDR1 is MGHDK, CDR2 SYGVNS, per germline. CDR3 sequence (DNA): TGTGCCAGCGTTGGGGGGACTGAAGCTTTCTTT. Amino acid sequence: CASVGGTEAFF.

The chain uses TRBV13 and TRBJ2-7; D is undetermined. The germline gives CDR1 PRHDT, CDR2 FYEKMQ (reference sequence). Trimming left V 3 bases short and J 0 bases short, with 9 bases between. CDR3 length: 14 amino acids. The CDR3 reads CASSFGQSSYEQYF. CDR3 DNA: TGTGCCAGCAGCTTCGGGCAGAGCTCCTACGAGCAGTACTTC.